What follows are 25 T cell receptor beta chains derived from one specimen sequenced in a study of cytomegalovirus exposure and HLA in healthy donors. A multiplex PCR was run with 60 Vbeta primers and 13 Jbeta primers. Some clones are missing from TCRdb's copy, which holds only in-frame ones; the method was immunoSEQ multiplex PCR. The table shows around 160,000 clones, with around 79% occurring only once. Specimen: PBMCs. These receptors originate from a woman in her thirties or forties in good health and CMV-seropositive.

In DNA form, the CDR3 reads TGTGCCAGCCCCCCTTATAAACAGGGGAACACTGAAGCTTTCTTT. Its translation is CASPPYKQGNTEAFF. The chain is built from TRBV28 and TRBJ1-1; D might be TRBD1 (6 bases). The ends were cut back, 8 bases at V and 1 base at J, with 17 bases in the middle. This CDR3 contains 15 residues. Germline lookup yields CDR1 MDHEN and CDR2 SYDVKM.

DNA of the CDR3: TGCGCCAGCTCCGTCGACAGGGGAGGAGAGACCCAGTACTTC. This sequence encodes CASSVDRGGETQYF. This chain joins TRBV5-1 and TRBJ2-5; 8 nucleotides align to TRBD1. The CDR3 runs to 14 residues. V lost 7 bases and J lost 4; bases outside the gene matches: 9. Germline CDR1 is SGHRS and CDR2 is YFSETQ.

This chain joins TRBV6-5 and TRBJ1-3; no clear D gene. Germline V lookup: CDR1 MNHEY, CDR2 SVGAGI. Trimming removed 5 bases at V and 0 bases at J, with 8 bases between. The CDR3 is made up of 14 amino acids. The CDR3 loop reads CASSRVLSGNTIYF. The CDR3 DNA reads TGTGCCAGCAGTCGGGTCCTCTCTGGAAACACCATATATTTT.

The rearrangement joins TRBV5-1 to TRBJ2-3; D is unresolved. The V end lost 4 bases, the J end lost 6 bases, and 9 bases lay between the germline ends. CDR1 is SGHRS, CDR2 YFSETQ, per germline. The CDR3 length is 12 residues. CDR3 amino acids: CASSEFSDTQYF. The CDR3 DNA follows: TGCGCCAGCAGCGAGTTCTCCGATACGCAGTATTTT.

The CDR3 loop is CASSAITSGGADTQYF. DNA of the CDR3: TGTGCCAGCAGCGCAATAACTAGCGGGGGGGCAGATACGCAGTATTTT. The chain recombines TRBV9 with TRBJ2-3; 13 bases are shared with TRBD2. The CDR3 extends over 16 amino acids. Trimming removed 3 bases from V and 4 bases from J; junction bases left unmatched: 5. Germline-derived CDR1 and CDR2 are SGDLS and YYNGEE.

This clone appeared a few times. The rearrangement links TRBV11-2 to TRBJ2-1; 9 bases match TRBD2. Per the germline V gene, CDR1 is SGHAT and CDR2 is FQNNGV. The CDR3 covers 16 residues. J lost 6 bases, V lost 2 bases, and 8 bases had no gene match. DNA of the CDR3: TGTGCCAGCAGCTTAAGGGTCTCTAGCGGGGCCAATGAGCAGTTCTTC. This codes for CASSLRVSSGANEQFF.

V is TRBV5-4 and J is TRBJ2-7; D not resolved. V was pared by 3 bases and J by 0 bases, with 7 bases between. Germline V gene lookup returns CDR1 SGHNT and CDR2 YYREEE (reference sequence). The CDR3 contains 13 residues. CDR3 residues: CASSSSVSYEQYF. The CDR3 DNA reads TGTGCCAGCAGCTCCTCCGTCTCCTACGAGCAGTACTTC.

The gene calls are TRBV7-9 and TRBJ2-3, with D perhaps TRBD1 (5 bases). The CDR3 extends over 13 amino acids. The germline CDR1 and CDR2 sequences are SEHNR and FQNEAQ (reference sequence). Trimming stripped 1 base from V and 6 bases from J, with 8 bases between. CDR3 bases: TGTGCCAGCAGCTTAGAGGGGCCCGATACGCAGTATTTT. This sequence encodes CASSLEGPDTQYF. Full variable domain (outside the CDR3, taken from reference TRBV7-9 and TRBJ2-3): DTGVSQNPRHKITKRGQNVTFRCDPISEHNRLYWYRQTLGQGPEFLTYFQNEAQLEKSRLLSDRFSAERPKGSFSTLEIQRTEQGDSAMYLCASSLEGPDTQYFGPGTRLTVL.

The chain links TRBV13 to TRBJ2-1; no clear D gene. Germline CDR1 PRHDT, CDR2 FYEKMQ (reference sequence). CDR3 length equals 15 residues. V lost 3 bases and J 1 base, leaving 10 bases between the germline ends. CDR3 coding DNA: TGTGCCAGCAGCTTCCCAGGTTATTCCTACAATGAGCAGTTCTTC. Protein sequence: CASSFPGYSYNEQFF.

This chain connects TRBV27 to TRBJ2-7, with a possible D match to TRBD2 (5 bases). The CDR3 contains 15 residues. The V end was cut by 2 bases, the J end by 0 bases, with 11 bases between. Germline V CDR1 and CDR2: MNHEY, SMNVEV (reference sequence). The DNA for the CDR3 is TGTGCCAGCAGTTTAGACGGGATAAGCTCCTACGAGCAGTACTTC. Translating gives CASSLDGISSYEQYF.

The V and J genes are TRBV9 and TRBJ2-7; 7 bases match TRBD1. CDR1 SGDLS and CDR2 YYNGEE come from the germline V gene. V shed 3 bases, J shed 3 bases, and the junction held 6 bases outside the gene matches. The CDR3 covers 14 residues. CDR3 loop: CASSASGTVYEQYF. CDR3 bases: TGTGCCAGCAGCGCGTCCGGGACAGTCTACGAGCAGTACTTC.

This chain joins TRBV19 and TRBJ1-1, with TRBD1 as a possible D gene (5 bases). The CDR3 spans 13 residues. The V and J ends lost 7 bases and 0 bases respectively, with 9 bases between them. The germline V gene encodes CDR1 LNHDA and CDR2 SQIVND (reference sequence). CDR3 region: CASKTAMNTEAFF. In DNA, the CDR3 is TGTGCCAGTAAGACAGCTATGAACACTGAAGCTTTCTTT.

This chain connects TRBV9 to TRBJ2-7; D is uncertain. Deletions cut 3 bases from V and 0 bases from J, with 7 bases between. The CDR3 runs 13 residues. Germline CDR1 is SGDLS and CDR2 is YYNGEE. The CDR3 loop reads CASSGDNSYEQYF. DNA of the CDR3: TGTGCCAGCAGCGGCGACAACTCCTACGAGCAGTACTTC. The full variable domain, with the rest looked up from reference TRBV9 and TRBJ2-7, is DSGVTQTPKHLITATGQRVTLRCSPRSGDLSVYWYQQSLDQGLQFLIQYYNGEERAKGNILERFSAQQFPDLHSELNLSSLELGDSALYFCASSGDNSYEQYFGPGTRLTVT.

This chain connects TRBV6-1 to TRBJ1-5, with 8 nucleotides matching TRBD1. This CDR3 is built from 15 residues. With V trimmed by 5 bases and J by 2 bases, 5 bases remained unmatched. Germline lookup yields CDR1 MNHNS and CDR2 SASEGT. CDR3 bases: TGTGCCAGCAGTATCGAACAGGGGGGCAATCAGCCCCAGCATTTT. Protein sequence: CASSIEQGGNQPQHF.

This rearrangement joins TRBV2 to TRBJ1-1; TRBD1 might be the D (5 bases). Trimming took 7 bases from V and 4 from J, leaving 16 bases between them. The CDR3 runs to 14 residues. Germline loops: CDR1 SNHLY, CDR2 FYNNEI. The CDR3 DNA follows: TGTGCCAGCACTGGGACGGAGGGGAGCACTGAAGCTTTCTTT. Amino acid sequence: CASTGTEGSTEAFF.

This clone has a single count. The chain joins TRBV15 to TRBJ2-1; a possible D gene is TRBD1 (5 bases). Germline CDR1 LNHNV, CDR2 YYDKDF (reference sequence). V lost 4 bases to trimming and J lost 4 bases, with 14 bases between them. This CDR3 comprises 15 residues. The DNA of the CDR3 is TGTGCCACCAGCATCGGCGACAGATTATACAATGAGCAGTTCTTC. It translates to CATSIGDRLYNEQFF.

V gene TRBV19 combines with J gene TRBJ1-4, with D maybe TRBD1 (5 bases). Trimming pared 2 bases from V and 5 bases from J, leaving 12 bases between. Germline-derived CDR1 and CDR2 are LNHDA and SQIVND (reference sequence). This CDR3 comprises 15 residues. The CDR3 DNA sequence: TGTGCCAGTAGTATATTGGAACAGGAGAATGAAAAACTGTTTTTT. Protein product: CASSILEQENEKLFF.

The chain combines TRBV7-3 with TRBJ2-3; 10 bases line up with TRBD1. The CDR3 extends over 14 amino acids. Germline V gene lookup returns CDR1 SGHTA and CDR2 FQGTGA. V trimming: 4 bases; J trimming: 4 bases; junction bases outside the gene matches: 2. The CDR3 region is CASSSGQGADTQYF. The CDR3, as DNA: TGTGCCAGCAGCTCCGGACAGGGGGCAGATACGCAGTATTTT.

The chain is built from TRBV6-6 and TRBJ2-2; D remains unclear. CDR1 and CDR2 from the germline V gene are MNHNY and SVGAGI (reference sequence). Trimming removed 2 bases at V and 7 bases at J, with 2 bases between. CDR3 size: 11 residues. The CDR3 region has the DNA TGTGCCAGCAGTTACCACGGGGAGCTGTTTTTT. This translates into CASSYHGELFF.

This clone was picked up one time. This chain connects TRBV29-1 to TRBJ1-1; unclear D gene. Trimming took off 4 bases at V and 0 bases at J, with 12 bases between the two ends. The CDR3 length is 14 residues. Germline CDR1 reads SQVTM; CDR2 reads ANQGSEA. The chain's CDR3 is CSVGGLPMNTEAFF. Written as DNA, the CDR3 is TGCAGCGTTGGCGGCTTACCCATGAACACTGAAGCTTTCTTT.

The chain uses TRBV7-2 and TRBJ2-7; tentative D call: TRBD2 (5 bases). The length of the CDR3 is 15 residues. The ends were cut back, 5 bases at V and 4 bases at J, with 18 bases in the middle. CDR1 and CDR2 from the germline V gene are SGHTA and FQGNSA. The CDR3 sequence: CASSPLWGVSYEQYF. CDR3 DNA: TGTGCCAGCAGCCCCCTGTGGGGAGTTAGTTACGAGCAGTACTTC.

The CDR3: CASSQGGGSGNTIYF. The DNA for the CDR3 is TGTGCCAGCAGCCAAGGCGGAGGGTCTGGAAACACCATATATTTT. The chain recombines TRBV14 with TRBJ1-3; the D is unclear. The ends were cut back, 1 base at V and 1 base at J, with 8 bases in the middle. The germline gives CDR1 SGHDN, CDR2 FVKESK. This CDR3 has 15 amino acids.

The chain joins TRBV2 to TRBJ1-2; no reliable D call. The V gene's germline CDR1 is SNHLY and CDR2 FYNNEI. V gave up 7 bases and J gave up 2 bases, with 5 bases separating them. The CDR3 is made up of 11 amino acids. The CDR3 region is CASKQNYGYTF. As DNA, the CDR3 is TGTGCCAGCAAACAGAACTATGGCTACACCTTC.

The chain couples TRBV4-1 to TRBJ2-7, with D tentatively TRBD2 (6 bases). V shed 3 bases and J shed 1 base, with 13 bases lying between them. Germline CDR1 MGHRA, CDR2 YSYEKL. The CDR3 has 15 amino acids. DNA for the CDR3: TGCGCCAGCAGCCAGATCCAAGCGGGTTCCTACGAGCAGTACTTC. Amino acid sequence: CASSQIQAGSYEQYF.

V gene TRBV2 combines with J gene TRBJ1-2; weak D call: TRBD1 (5 bases). Trimming took 3 bases from V and 8 from J, leaving 13 bases between them. The CDR3 has 13 amino acids. Germline V gene sequence: CDR1 SNHLY, CDR2 FYNNEI. In DNA, the CDR3 is TGTGCCAGCAGTGAGACAGCCAGTTGGGGCTACACCTTC. Its protein product is CASSETASWGYTF.